This is a list of T cell receptor beta chains from one sample in a study of blood T cell repertoires in COVID-19. Assay used: immunoSEQ multiplex PCR; TCRdb lists only in-frame clones, some missing. The sample contains 120,000 or so clones, around 80% of which appear only once. Sequenced material: peripheral blood. The source is a woman of 80 years or more with acute or convalescent COVID-19. Both conserved end residues are part of each CDR3. Each record gives: V gene, D gene, J gene, clone size, CDR3 DNA, CDR3 protein. The D gene is left open where the match is weak. Clone size is not always given. Where it is, it says once, few, many or a class for expanded clones.

V: TRBV19
D: NA
J: TRBJ2-6
size: NA
DNA: TGTGCCAGTAGTATATTGGCATCTGGGGCCAACGTCCTGACTTTC
CDR3: CASSILASGANVLTF

V: TRBV6-2/TRBV6-3
D: TRBD2
J: TRBJ2-3
size: NA
DNA: TGTGCCAGCAGCTCATCAAAGGGCGGGGGGTTGGATACGCAGTATTTT
CDR3: CASSSSKGGGLDTQYF

V: TRBV12-3/TRBV12-4
D: NA
J: TRBJ2-2
size: NA
DNA: TGTGCCAGCAGCTGGAGGGGTACCGGGGAGCTGTTTTTT
CDR3: CASSWRGTGELFF

V: TRBV30
D: NA
J: TRBJ1-5
size: NA
DNA: TGTGCCTGGAGTGGACAGAACAATCAGCCCCAGCATTTT
CDR3: CAWSGQNNQPQHF

V: TRBV5-1
D: TRBD2
J: TRBJ2-7
size: NA
DNA: TGCGCCAGCAGTTTTGCGGGACTAGCCCCCGAGCAGTACTTC
CDR3: CASSFAGLAPEQYF

V: TRBV6-5
D: TRBD1
J: TRBJ2-5
size: NA
DNA: TGTGCCAGCAGGAGGGACAGGGTAGTTTTTGAGACCCAGTACTTC
CDR3: CASRRDRVVFETQYF

V: TRBV11-3
D: TRBD2
J: TRBJ2-1
size: NA
DNA: TGTGCCAGCAGTCTAGCGGGGTCCAATGAGCAGTTCTTC
CDR3: CASSLAGSNEQFF

V: TRBV30
D: NA
J: TRBJ1-2
size: once
DNA: TGTGCCTGGGGCCTCCCAGGGGTCTGGGTCTATGGCTACACCTTC
CDR3: CAWGLPGVWVYGYTF

V: TRBV2
D: TRBD1
J: TRBJ1-5
size: once
DNA: TGTGCCAGCAGTGAAGGACAGGGGATCGGTCAGCCCCAGCATTTT
CDR3: CASSEGQGIGQPQHF

V: TRBV24-1
D: NA
J: TRBJ2-3
size: NA
DNA: TGTGCCACCAGTGATGGCCACACAGATACGCAGTATTTT
CDR3: CATSDGHTDTQYF

V: TRBV7-9
D: TRBD2
J: TRBJ2-7
size: NA
DNA: TGTGCCAGCAGCCCATGGACTAGCGGGACTAGCTACGAGCAGTACTTC
CDR3: CASSPWTSGTSYEQYF

V: TRBV11-3
D: TRBD1
J: TRBJ1-2
size: NA
DNA: TGTGCCAGCAGCTTCGACAGGGCCTATGGCTACACCTTC
CDR3: CASSFDRAYGYTF

V: TRBV6-5
D: NA
J: TRBJ2-5
size: NA
DNA: TGTGCCAGCAGTCCCCCCAGGGTTTCCCAAGAGACCCAGTACTTC
CDR3: CASSPPRVSQETQYF

V: TRBV29-1
D: NA
J: TRBJ1-1
size: NA
DNA: TGCAGCGTTGTAGGGCAGGGGAAAGCTTTCTTT
CDR3: CSVVGQGKAFF

V: TRBV19
D: NA
J: TRBJ1-1
size: NA
DNA: TGTGCCAGTAGTATACCTCAGGGCTGGGAAGCTTTCTTT
CDR3: CASSIPQGWEAFF

V: TRBV7-3
D: TRBD1
J: TRBJ1-1
size: NA
DNA: TGTGCCAGCAGCCCGACAGGGGAAATGAACACTGAAGCTTTCTTT
CDR3: CASSPTGEMNTEAFF

V: TRBV19
D: TRBD2
J: TRBJ2-1
size: once
DNA: TGTGCCAGTAGTATGACTAGCGGGGAGTACAATGAGCAGTTCTTC
CDR3: CASSMTSGEYNEQFF

V: TRBV4-1
D: TRBD2
J: TRBJ2-5
size: NA
DNA: TGCGCCAGCAGCCAAGATTACGGGGGGGGGACTGAAGAGACCCAGTACTTC
CDR3: CASSQDYGGGTEETQYF

V: TRBV5-5
D: TRBD2
J: TRBJ2-7
size: NA
DNA: TGTGCCAGCAGCTTGGGGGGAAGGGCGGGAGGCCAGAACGAGCAGTACTTC
CDR3: CASSLGGRAGGQNEQYF

V: TRBV7-6
D: NA
J: TRBJ1-1
size: NA
DNA: TGTGCCACAGACTTCGGCCTCGGGGGCACTGAAGCTTTCTTT
CDR3: CATDFGLGGTEAFF

V: TRBV27
D: TRBD2
J: TRBJ2-1
size: few
DNA: TGTGCCAGCAGTGTCGGGACTAGCAATGAGCAGTTCTTC
CDR3: CASSVGTSNEQFF

V: TRBV12-3/TRBV12-4
D: NA
J: TRBJ2-2
size: NA
DNA: TGTGCCAGCAGTCTCGACTTGGACGGGGAGCTGTTTTTT
CDR3: CASSLDLDGELFF

V: TRBV7-2
D: TRBD2
J: TRBJ2-3
size: few
DNA: TGTGCCAGCAGCTTAGTCGGGACTACCACAGATACGCAGTATTTT
CDR3: CASSLVGTTTDTQYF

V: TRBV5-1
D: NA
J: TRBJ1-4
size: NA
DNA: TGCGCCAGCAGCTCGGGGGGCGCGAATGAAAAACTGTTTTTT
CDR3: CASSSGGANEKLFF

V: TRBV5-4
D: TRBD2
J: TRBJ2-1
size: NA
DNA: TGTGCCAGCAGCTTGGGGACTAGCGGGAGCTACAATGAGCAGTTCTTC
CDR3: CASSLGTSGSYNEQFF

V: TRBV6-2/TRBV6-3
D: TRBD1
J: TRBJ1-5
size: NA
DNA: TGTGCCAGCAGTAGGGACAGGATTTCTTTTCAGCCCCAGCATTTT
CDR3: CASSRDRISFQPQHF

V: TRBV11-2
D: NA
J: TRBJ1-1
size: NA
DNA: TGTGCCAGCAGCCCACAGGGCTCGAGCACTGAAGCTTTCTTT
CDR3: CASSPQGSSTEAFF

V: TRBV13
D: NA
J: TRBJ1-2
size: NA
DNA: TGTGCCAGCAGAAAAGCAGGGGCGCCATATGGCTACACCTTC
CDR3: CASRKAGAPYGYTF

V: TRBV27
D: TRBD1
J: TRBJ2-2
size: few
DNA: TGTGCCAGCACCCTTAGGGGGACAGGGGGTAGTGGCGGGGAGCTGTTTTTT
CDR3: CASTLRGTGGSGGELFF

V: TRBV28
D: TRBD2
J: TRBJ2-5
size: few
DNA: TGTGCCAGCAGTTTTCTAGCGGGCGGAGAAGAGACCCAGTACTTC
CDR3: CASSFLAGGEETQYF

V: TRBV27
D: NA
J: TRBJ1-1
size: NA
DNA: TGTGCCAGCAGTTTTCTGTGGCTGGGCCAAAAGAACACTGAAGCTTTCTTT
CDR3: CASSFLWLGQKNTEAFF

V: TRBV6-5
D: NA
J: TRBJ1-3
size: NA
DNA: TGTGCCAGCAGTTACTCGATGGGGGAGGCCGGAAACACCATATATTTT
CDR3: CASSYSMGEAGNTIYF

V: TRBV6-5
D: TRBD1
J: TRBJ2-3
size: NA
DNA: TGTGCCAGCAGTTACACCCGGACAGGGTTAGATACGCAGTATTTT
CDR3: CASSYTRTGLDTQYF

V: TRBV5-1
D: NA
J: TRBJ1-6
size: few
DNA: TGCGCCAGCAGCTTGGCAGGGAAGGACTCACCCCTCCACTTT
CDR3: CASSLAGKDSPLHF

V: TRBV6-5
D: NA
J: TRBJ2-3
size: NA
DNA: TGTGCCAGCAGTTACGAACGCGCTTTCCCAGATACGCAGTATTTT
CDR3: CASSYERAFPDTQYF